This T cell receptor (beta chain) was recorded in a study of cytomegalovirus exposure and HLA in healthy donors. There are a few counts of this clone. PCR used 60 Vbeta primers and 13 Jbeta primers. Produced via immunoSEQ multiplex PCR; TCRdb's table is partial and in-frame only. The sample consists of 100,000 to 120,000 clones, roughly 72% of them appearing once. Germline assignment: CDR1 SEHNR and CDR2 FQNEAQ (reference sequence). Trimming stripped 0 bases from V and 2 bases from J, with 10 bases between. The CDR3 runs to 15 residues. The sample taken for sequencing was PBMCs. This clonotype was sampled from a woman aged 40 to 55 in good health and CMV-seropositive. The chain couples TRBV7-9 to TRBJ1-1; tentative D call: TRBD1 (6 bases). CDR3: CASSLAGGDNTEAFF. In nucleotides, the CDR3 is TGTGCCAGCAGCTTAGCAGGGGGTGACAACACTGAAGCTTTCTTT. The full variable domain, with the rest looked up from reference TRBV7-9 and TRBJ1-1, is DTGVSQNPRHKITKRGQNVTFRCDPISEHNRLYWYRQTLGQGPEFLTYFQNEAQLEKSRLLSDRFSAERPKGSFSTLEIQRTEQGDSAMYLCASSLAGGDNTEAFFGQGTRLTVV.